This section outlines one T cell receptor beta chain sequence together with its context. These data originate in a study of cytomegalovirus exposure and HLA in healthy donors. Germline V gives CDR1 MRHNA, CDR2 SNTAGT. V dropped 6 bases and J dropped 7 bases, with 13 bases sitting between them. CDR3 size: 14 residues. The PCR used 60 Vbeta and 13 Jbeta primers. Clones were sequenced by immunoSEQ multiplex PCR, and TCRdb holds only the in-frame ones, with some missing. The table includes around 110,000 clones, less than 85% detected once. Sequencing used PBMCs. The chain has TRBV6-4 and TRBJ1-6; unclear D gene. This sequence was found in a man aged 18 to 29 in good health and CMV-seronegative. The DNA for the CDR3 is TGTGCCAGCAGCAGTGGCTCAAAGAATTCACCCCTCCACTTT. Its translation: CASSSGSKNSPLHF.